This note documents a single TCR beta chain sequence. In this sample, this clonotype turned up a few times. It lacks a known antigen. The input lacks base qualities; no much larger clone sits a single base away. The source of the sample is a study of tumor-infiltrating lymphocytes in primary liver carcinoma (dated by TCRdb to about 2017). A note on the overall study: Between late 2015 and March 2016, a few patients in China with histopathologically diagnosed primary liver carcinoma had their tumors surgically resected. Of the five patients (three men and two women, aged 30 to 69 years), four had hepatocellular carcinoma and one had combined HCC and intrahepatic cholangiocarcinoma. The five patients had tumors of stage T1-T3 N0M0, with maximum diameters ranging from about 4 to 11 cm. Roughly 3.5 to 7.5 million productive TCRbeta reads were obtained per sample, and no significant difference in read depth was found between tissue types. The study combined TCRbeta repertoire sequencing, expression microarrays and whole-exome sequencing across five regions of each liver tumor, with adjacent normal tissue and blood. A total of approximately 35 specimens from 5 patients, comprising some 25 tumor regions, 5 adjacent noncancerous liver tissues and 5 peripheral blood samples, were covered by TCRbeta repertoire sequencing. Technical replicate repertoires showed high reproducibility, with mean shared-clone rates around 0.91 and correlation coefficients above 0.95. The investigation overall reported the following: Only the TCR beta chain was sequenced, which likely underestimates true repertoire diversity because unpaired alpha chains were not captured. Comparison of CD4+ and CD8+ T cell repertoires was precluded by the use of bulk unsorted samples. Repertoire overlap was found to be higher between tumor regions (mean about 35%) than between tumor-adjacent (about 17%) or tumor-blood (roughly 15%) pairs, consistent with antigen-driven expansion. The top 250 clones made up a significantly larger repertoire fraction in tumors than in blood (p = 0.039). Only 4 or 5 patients were included in the study, and the authors note that the findings should be validated in a larger study.

From the germline V gene, CDR1 is SGHRS and CDR2 is YFSETQ. The CDR3, cysteine through phenylalanine, is 17 amino acids long. Only the CDR3 portion is preserved as DNA: 51 bases, with reading frame beginning at the first base. V drops 0 bases and J drops 3 bases, leaving 16 bases in between. Starting from approximately 500 ng total RNA, TCRbeta-specific cDNA was produced by reverse transcription with a constant-region primer and ProtoScript II reverse transcriptase. Three nested multiplex PCR rounds, following a slightly modified ARM-PCR procedure, were used to build the TCRbeta libraries. The first two PCR rounds used multiplex TRBV1-TRBV30 forward primers with a Cbeta reverse primer, each for about 11 cycles. A final 25-cycle PCR with Deep VentR polymerase added sample barcodes and Illumina adapters. Before sequencing, amplicons of 200-500 bp were gel-purified using a QIAquick gel extraction kit. TCRbeta amplicons were sequenced on an Illumina HiSeq 2500 with 250-bp paired-end reads. The study's own analysis went as follows. Quality trimming of reads was performed with Trimmomatic v0.33, and paired reads were merged with FLASH v1.2.11 so that full CDR3 sequences could be recovered. V, D and J germline segments were assigned to the rearranged TCRbeta sequences using MiGEC v1.2.1b. Clonotype statistics and Shannon-Wiener diversity indices were calculated with VDJtools v1.0.0. To cut down on sampling bias, every analysis after diversity analysis relied on just the 250 most abundant clonotypes from each sample. TCRdb ran its own pipeline on the public reads, namely fastp trimming at Q25 and MiXCR clone calling, and kept in-frame beta chains. Every CDR3 protein is listed once, alongside the most common genes and DNA of its rows. TCRdb's processing, not the authors' own work, is the source of the V and J calls. The sample has 250,000 to 400,000 distinct CDR3 sequences on record, 65% of them singletons. The ten largest clonotypes hold roughly 9% of the sample.

RNA from unsorted whole blood was extracted with TRIzol reagent, and germline DNA was obtained with the DNeasy Blood & Tissue kit. At the time of sampling, the patients were treatment-naive and had chronic HBV infection. Before surgery, 3 to 5 milliliters of peripheral blood were collected into K2EDTA tubes. The sequence came from a man aged 35 to 55 with primary liver carcinoma and hepatitis B virus infection. The sample comprised peripheral blood. The V and J genes are TRBV5-1 and TRBJ2-1; TRBD2 might be the D gene, on 5 matching bases. Here is the DNA: TGCGCCAGCAGCTTGGGGAGGCGGAATGCTGGCTACAATGAGCAGTTCTTC. It specifies CASSLGRRNAGYNEQFF.